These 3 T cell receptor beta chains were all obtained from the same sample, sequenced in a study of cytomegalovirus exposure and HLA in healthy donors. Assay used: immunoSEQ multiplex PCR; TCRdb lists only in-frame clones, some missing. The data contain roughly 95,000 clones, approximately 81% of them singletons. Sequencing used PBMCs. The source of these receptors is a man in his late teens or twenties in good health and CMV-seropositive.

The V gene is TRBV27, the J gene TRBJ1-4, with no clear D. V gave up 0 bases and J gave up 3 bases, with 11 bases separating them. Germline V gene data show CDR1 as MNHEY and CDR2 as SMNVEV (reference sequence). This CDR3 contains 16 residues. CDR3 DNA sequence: TGTGCCAGCAGTTTATCGACGAGCGGTTCTAATGAAAAACTGTTTTTT. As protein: CASSLSTSGSNEKLFF. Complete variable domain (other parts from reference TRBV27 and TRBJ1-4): EAQVTQNPRYLITVTGKKLTVTCSQNMNHEYMSWYRQDPGLGLRQIYYSMNVEVTDKGDVPEGYKVSRKEKRNFPLILESPSPNQTSLYFCASSLSTSGSNEKLFFGSGTQLSVL.

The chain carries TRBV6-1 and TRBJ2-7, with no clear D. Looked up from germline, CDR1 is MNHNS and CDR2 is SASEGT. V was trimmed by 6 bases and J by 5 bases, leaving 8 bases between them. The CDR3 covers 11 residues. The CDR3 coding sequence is TGTGCCAGCAGGGGTGGAGACGAGCAGTACTTC. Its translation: CASRGGDEQYF.

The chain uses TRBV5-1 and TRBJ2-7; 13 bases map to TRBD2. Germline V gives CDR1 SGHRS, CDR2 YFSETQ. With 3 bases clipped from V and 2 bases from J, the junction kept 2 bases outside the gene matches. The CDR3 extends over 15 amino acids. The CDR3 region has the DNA TGCGCCAGCAGCTGGGGGACTAGCGGGACCTACGAGCAGTACTTC. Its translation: CASSWGTSGTYEQYF.